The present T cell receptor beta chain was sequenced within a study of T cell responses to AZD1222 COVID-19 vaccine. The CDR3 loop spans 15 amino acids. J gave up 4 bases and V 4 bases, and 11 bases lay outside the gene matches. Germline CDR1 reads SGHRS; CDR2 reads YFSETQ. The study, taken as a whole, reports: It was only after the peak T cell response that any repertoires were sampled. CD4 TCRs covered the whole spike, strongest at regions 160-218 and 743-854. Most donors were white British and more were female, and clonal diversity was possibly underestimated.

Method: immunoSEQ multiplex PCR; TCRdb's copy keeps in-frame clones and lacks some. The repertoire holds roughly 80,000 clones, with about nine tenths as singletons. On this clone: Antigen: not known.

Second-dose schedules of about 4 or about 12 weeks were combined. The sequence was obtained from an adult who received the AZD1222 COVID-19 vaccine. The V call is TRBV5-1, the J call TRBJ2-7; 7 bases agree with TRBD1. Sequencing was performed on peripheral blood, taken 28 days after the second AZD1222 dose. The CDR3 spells CASSQPGQRSYEQYF. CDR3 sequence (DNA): TGCGCCAGCAGCCAACCGGGACAGAGAAGTTACGAGCAGTACTTC. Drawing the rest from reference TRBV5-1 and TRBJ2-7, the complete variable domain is KAGVTQTPRYLIKTRGQQVTLSCSPISGHRSVSWYQQTPGQGLQFLFEYFSETQRNKGNFPGRFSGRQFSNSRSEMNVSTLELGDSALYLCASSQPGQRSYEQYFGPGTRLTVT.